These 16 T cell receptor beta chains originate from one sample sequenced in a study of shared clonotypes between healthy human individuals. Generated by immunoSEQ multiplex PCR, the TCRdb table keeps only in-frame clones and is missing some. The sample has 1.4 million or so clones; approximately 98.5% are singletons. The sequenced sample consisted of naive CD4+ T cells sorted from blood. As to subset: CD45RA+ positively selected. These TCRs come from a man in his thirties or forties in good health.

The chain employs TRBV6-1 and TRBJ1-3; 7 bases agree with TRBD1. The germline V gene has CDR1 MNHNS and CDR2 SASEGT. This CDR3 region has 18 residues. Trimming took 2 bases from V and 0 from J; bases not matched to a gene: 10. The chain's CDR3 is CASSEHRGSLSSGNTIYF. CDR3 nucleotides: TGTGCCAGCAGTGAACACAGGGGTTCTCTTAGCTCTGGAAACACCATATATTTT.

The chain has TRBV10-3 and TRBJ2-1; 9 positions match TRBD2. This CDR3 comprises 15 residues. Looked up from germline, CDR1 is ENHRY and CDR2 is SYGVKD. V was clipped by 4 bases and J by 2 bases; unmatched bases: 3. CDR3 coding DNA: TGTGCCATCAGTGCCCTAGCGGGGACCTACAATGAGCAGTTCTTC. This encodes CAISALAGTYNEQFF.

V gene TRBV18 combines with J gene TRBJ1-2; D is possibly TRBD1 (6 bases). V gave up 4 bases and J gave up 5 bases, with 14 bases separating them. This CDR3 is built from 14 residues. Germline CDR1 is KGHSH and CDR2 is LQKENI. The CDR3 sequence: CASSRDRGTYGYTF. The CDR3 nucleotides read TGTGCCAGCTCACGGGACCGGGGGACATATGGCTACACCTTC.

The rearrangement uses TRBV7-8 and TRBJ1-1; the D is unclear. The germline V and J ends were trimmed by 6 bases and 1 base, with 9 bases remaining between them. The CDR3 runs 13 residues. Germline V gene data show CDR1 as SGHVS and CDR2 as FQNEAQ. The CDR3 region has the DNA TGTGCCAGCAGGGTTGACGGGAACACTGAAGCTTTCTTT. It yields the protein CASRVDGNTEAFF.

The genes are TRBV27 and TRBJ2-5; the D gene is possibly TRBD2 (5 bases). V dropped 3 bases and J dropped 3 bases, with 11 bases sitting between them. From germline, CDR1 is MNHEY and CDR2 SMNVEV (reference sequence). The CDR3 sequence is 14 residues long. The DNA for the CDR3 is TGTGCCAGCAGTTTGCTGGGAGTAGAAGAGACCCAGTACTTC. This encodes CASSLLGVEETQYF.

This clone was found once. This chain links TRBV5-1 with TRBJ1-2, with TRBD1 matching over 7 bases. The V segment lost 0 bases and the J segment 2 bases; nucleotides outside the gene matches: 1. This CDR3 is built from 14 residues. From germline, CDR1 is SGHRS and CDR2 YFSETQ. Here the CDR3 DNA reads TGCGCCAGCAGCTTGGTGGGACAGAACTATGGCTACACCTTC. Protein sequence: CASSLVGQNYGYTF.

V usage is TRBV28 and J usage is TRBJ2-7; 8 positions agree with TRBD1. This CDR3 is 16 amino acids long. Germline CDR1 reads MDHEN; CDR2 reads SYDVKM. V lost 3 bases to trimming and J lost 0 bases; unmatched junction nucleotides: 7. CDR3 bases: TGTGCCAGCAGTTTCTACCGGGACAGGAGCTCCTACGAGCAGTACTTC. Translating gives CASSFYRDRSSYEQYF.

Details on this clone: The same CDR3 is also encoded by other DNA sequences in this sample. The gene calls are TRBV18 and TRBJ2-7; 10 bases are shared with TRBD1. Germline trimming cut 2 bases from V and 2 bases from J; bases unmatched to any gene: 3. The CDR3 runs to 15 residues. Germline CDR1 KGHSH, CDR2 LQKENI. CDR3 protein: CASSPWDRGPYEQYF. The CDR3 DNA sequence: TGTGCCAGCTCACCATGGGACAGGGGCCCCTACGAGCAGTACTTC.

The chain links TRBV12-1 to TRBJ2-7; the table's D call TRBD1 went unverified against the DNA. TRBV12-1 counts as a pseudogene. The CDR3 consists of 17 residues. The CDR3 coding sequence is TGTGCCAGCAGCTGGTGTTTGGGCCCCCGGTCCTCCTACGAGCAGTACTTC. This codes for CASSWCLGPRSSYEQYF.

The V and J genes are TRBV18 and TRBJ2-7; D is unclear. The V gene lost 4 bases and the J gene lost 5 bases, with 6 bases spanning the gap. The CDR3 has 11 amino acids. Germline lookup yields CDR1 KGHSH and CDR2 LQKENI. This CDR3 reads CASSLADEQYF. Written as DNA, the CDR3 is TGTGCCAGCTCACTCGCCGACGAGCAGTACTTC. Full variable domain (rest looked up from reference TRBV18 and TRBJ2-7): NAGVMQNPRHLVRRRGQEARLRCSPMKGHSHVYWYRQLPEEGLKFMVYLQKENIIDESGMPKERFSAEFPKEGPSILRIQQVVRGDSAAYFCASSLADEQYFGPGTRLTVT.

The chain uses TRBV28 and TRBJ2-5, with 9 bases lining up with TRBD1. The CDR3 covers 14 residues. Per germline, CDR1 MDHEN and CDR2 SYDVKM. V dropped 5 bases and J dropped 5; count of bases not matched to a gene: 6. The CDR3 sequence is CASSRGQGWETQYF. The CDR3 DNA is TGTGCCAGCAGTCGCGGACAGGGGTGGGAGACCCAGTACTTC.

The J gene is TRBJ2-2, the V gene TRBV19; possibly TRBD2 for D (6 bases). With 6 bases removed from V and 0 bases from J, the gap between germline ends came to 11 bases. Germline V gives CDR1 LNHDA, CDR2 SQIVND (reference sequence). The CDR3 is 15 residues long. CDR3 loop: CASRWVAANTGELFF. The CDR3 coding sequence is TGTGCCAGTAGATGGGTAGCGGCGAACACCGGGGAGCTGTTTTTT.

The chain employs TRBV11-2 and TRBJ2-3; D gene uncertain. Trimming removed 1 base at V and 0 bases at J, with 8 bases between. This CDR3 region has 15 residues. Germline assignment: CDR1 SGHAT and CDR2 FQNNGV. This CDR3 reads CASSLVAASTDTQYF. CDR3 bases: TGTGCCAGCAGCTTAGTAGCTGCTAGCACAGATACGCAGTATTTT.

The chain uses TRBV5-1 and TRBJ2-3; D is possibly TRBD2 (6 bases). Trimming shortened V by 4 bases and J by 0 bases, and 12 bases separated the two germline ends. The CDR3 is 15 amino acids. Germline V lookup: CDR1 SGHRS, CDR2 YFSETQ. As DNA, the CDR3 is TGCGCCAGCAGCGAGACTAGTCCTAGCACAGATACGCAGTATTTT. Translated: CASSETSPSTDTQYF.

This clone was detected once. V and J are TRBV14 and TRBJ2-2; D gene ambiguous. The CDR3 totals 15 residues. The germline gives CDR1 SGHDN, CDR2 FVKESK. Trimming cost V 3 bases and J 0 bases, with 8 bases left between them. The CDR3 here is CASSQPATNTGELFF. CDR3 nucleotides: TGTGCCAGCAGCCAGCCGGCCACGAACACCGGGGAGCTGTTTTTT.

This CDR3 reads CASSSTGNQETQYF. The CDR3 coding sequence is TGTGCCAGCAGTTCGACAGGGAACCAAGAGACCCAGTACTTC. The V call is TRBV6-6, the J call TRBJ2-5; 7 bases match TRBD1. V was pared by 4 bases and J by 0 bases, with 2 bases of the junction left unmatched. The CDR3 extends over 14 amino acids. Germline CDR1 MNHNY, CDR2 SVGAGI (reference sequence).